The rows below give T cell receptor beta chains drawn from one sample of a study of T cells in Graves' hyperthyroidism and ophthalmopathy. TCRdb reanalysed the multiplex PCR reads using MiXCR and keeps one entry per CDR3 protein. The table lists under 500,000 distinct CDR3 sequences, about 14% of them singletons, with around 27% in the top ten. The sequenced material came from blood. These receptors were collected from a man aged 50 to 60 with Graves' ophthalmopathy. Each CDR3 is given with its conserved first and last residue. The D gene is left open where the match is weak. Only some rows state a clone size, as once, few, many or a class for expanded clones.

DNA: TGTGCCAGCAGCGTAGTTTTTTATGGGGGGCGCTACAATGAGCAGTTCTTC; CDR3: CASSVVFYGGRYNEQFF; D: .; size: few; J: TRBJ2-1; length: 17; V: TRBV9
DNA: TGTGCCAGCGGGGGGATCCTAGCGGGAGTAGAGACCCAGTACTTC; CDR3: CASGGILAGVETQYF; D: TRBD2; size: many; J: TRBJ2-5; length: 15; V: TRBV2
DNA: TGTGCCAGCAGTCCCGAGGGACTAGCGGGAGAAGAGACCCAGTACTTC; CDR3: CASSPEGLAGEETQYF; D: TRBD2; size: .; J: TRBJ2-5; length: 16; V: TRBV6-2/TRBV6-3
DNA: TGTGCCCCCCTCGGCCCCGGGGAGCTGTTTTTT; CDR3: CAPLGPGELFF; D: .; size: .; J: TRBJ2-2; length: 11; V: TRBV12-3/TRBV12-4
DNA: TGTGCCAGCAGCTTAGCGGGAGGTAAAGATACGCAGTATTTT; CDR3: CASSLAGGKDTQYF; D: TRBD2; size: few; J: TRBJ2-3; length: 14; V: TRBV9
DNA: TGTGCCAGTATACAGGGATTTAACACTGAAGCTTTCTTT; CDR3: CASIQGFNTEAFF; D: .; size: many; J: TRBJ1-1; length: 13; V: TRBV28
DNA: TGCAGTGCACCGGGACAGGGCTTATCCTTC; CDR3: CSAPGQGLSF; D: TRBD1; size: many; J: TRBJ1-2; length: 10; V: TRBV20-1
DNA: TGCGCCAGCAGCTACGGACAGGGTCTGGGAGAGACCCAGTACTTC; CDR3: CASSYGQGLGETQYF; D: TRBD1; size: few; J: TRBJ2-5; length: 15; V: TRBV5-1
DNA: TGTGCCAGCAGCTCCGGGCCAATCTCGAGTCCCCAGCATTTT; CDR3: CASSSGPISSPQHF; D: .; size: .; J: TRBJ1-5; length: 14; V: TRBV12-3/TRBV12-4
DNA: TGTGCCATCGGGACAGGGGGCTCCTACGAGCAGTACTTC; CDR3: CAIGTGGSYEQYF; D: TRBD1; size: many; J: TRBJ2-7; length: 13; V: TRBV2
DNA: TGTGCCAGCAGCTGGCCCGGTGGGACTATGATGGAGACGCAGTATTTT; CDR3: CASSWPGGTMMETQYF; D: TRBD2; size: many; J: TRBJ2-3; length: 16; V: TRBV7-2
DNA: TGTGCCAGCAGGGCAAATTCACCCCTCCACTTT; CDR3: CASRANSPLHF; D: .; size: .; J: TRBJ1-6; length: 11; V: TRBV12-3/TRBV12-4
DNA: TGCAGTGCTCCAGAGTGGGGGAGCGGGATTGAGACCCAGTACTTC; CDR3: CSAPEWGSGIETQYF; D: TRBD2; size: many; J: TRBJ2-5; length: 15; V: TRBV20-1
DNA: TGTGCCAGCAGCCAAGCGGAATTGAACACTGAAGCTTTCTTT; CDR3: CASSQAELNTEAFF; D: .; size: .; J: TRBJ1-1; length: 14; V: TRBV14
DNA: TGTGCCAGCAGCCAACGGGGCTCTGGGGCCAACGTCCTGACTTTC; CDR3: CASSQRGSGANVLTF; D: .; size: many; J: TRBJ2-6; length: 15; V: TRBV7-8
DNA: TGTGCTGAACGGCAGGGGGAGGAAAAACTGTTTTTT; CDR3: CAERQGEEKLFF; D: TRBD1; size: .; J: TRBJ1-4; length: 12; V: TRBV30
DNA: TGTGCCAGCAGCGCCGGACTAGCGGGAGGGATTGAGGAGCAGTACTTC; CDR3: CASSAGLAGGIEEQYF; D: TRBD2; size: many; J: TRBJ2-7; length: 16; V: TRBV9
DNA: TGTGCCAGCAGTTACAGCGCTGATACAGCGACAAATGAAAAACTGTTTTTT; CDR3: CASSYSADTATNEKLFF; D: .; size: many; J: TRBJ1-4; length: 17; V: TRBV6-1
DNA: TGCGCCAGCAGCCCAAGACAGGGTGGATCACCCCTCCACTTT; CDR3: CASSPRQGGSPLHF; D: TRBD1; size: .; J: TRBJ1-6; length: 14; V: TRBV4-1
DNA: TGTGCCAGCAGCTCGTGGGGGGTATCAGATACGCAGTATTTT; CDR3: CASSSWGVSDTQYF; D: .; size: many; J: TRBJ2-3; length: 14; V: TRBV7-6
DNA: TGCAGCGTTGAAACCGGACTAACCTACGAGCAGTACTTC; CDR3: CSVETGLTYEQYF; D: .; size: few; J: TRBJ2-7; length: 13; V: TRBV29-1
DNA: TGTGCCAGTCTTTTTCGGGGAGGGGTGGGAGATACGCAGTATTTT; CDR3: CASLFRGGVGDTQYF; D: TRBD2; size: many; J: TRBJ2-3; length: 15; V: TRBV28